Listed below are T cell receptor beta chains from one sample, sequenced in a study of CXCR3-negative and CXCR3-positive naive CD8 T cells. For each CDR3 protein, TCRdb gives one entry from its re-call of the 5' RACE reads, without DNA. In all, the sample yields fewer than 95,000 distinct CDR3 sequences. Sequenced material: naive CXCR3- CD8+ T cells from blood. These receptors all stem from a human donor in good health. Some clones in this sample may be carry-over from other donors' samples. Both conserved end residues are part of each CDR3.

cdr3_length	j_call	v_call	cdr3_aa
14	TRBJ2-1	TRBV2	CASSAGQGYNEQFF
17	TRBJ2-3	TRBV7-2	CASSPRTSGGAWDTQYF
12	TRBJ2-2	TRBV29-1	CSVAGDTGELFF
15	TRBJ2-1	TRBV7-8	CASSHAGGPNNEQFF
16	TRBJ2-7	TRBV25-1	CASSEWGTDTTYEQYF
14	TRBJ1-2	TRBV29-1	CSVEDPRANYGYTF
15	TRBJ2-3	TRBV7-7	CASSSELTPTDTQYF
13	TRBJ2-7	TRBV29-1	CSVVGTGAYEQYF
16	TRBJ2-6	TRBV7-9	CASRPGTASGANVLTF
17	TRBJ2-5	TRBV9	CASSVAEPGQGVKTQYF
14	TRBJ2-1	TRBV6-2/TRBV6-3	CASSYFGRINEQFF
12	TRBJ1-1	TRBV12-3/TRBV12-4	CASSLERIEAFF
15	TRBJ2-1	TRBV9	CASTLEGTGGNEQFF
15	TRBJ1-1	TRBV7-3	CASSSLQGLNTEAFF
17	TRBJ2-1	TRBV3-1	CASSREFGAGSGDEQFF
14	TRBJ2-1	TRBV7-9	CASTLAGPYNEQFF
14	TRBJ2-1	TRBV19	CASSIRTSNTEQFF
13	TRBJ1-4	TRBV12-3/TRBV12-4	CASSLTFREKLFF